This T cell receptor beta chain was sequenced during a study of blood T cell repertoires in COVID-19. The wider study: The origin of the acute and convalescent COVID-19 samples was the United States, Italy and Spain. In each case, the material was cDNA or gDNA derived from T cells, B-cell-depleted T cells, or PBMCs.

Study processing details: From reference gene primer amplification, estimates of nucleated cell counts were derived. Libraries were prepared by immunoSEQ multiplex PCR; TCRdb keeps only in-frame clonotypes and omits some of them. D and trimming come from the DNA, and the V and J calls and clone size come from that table. Among about 59,000 clones listed, 87% were seen once. With 4 bases clipped from V and 0 bases from J, the junction kept 1 base outside the gene matches. CDR3 length: 15 amino acids. Germline V gene lookup returns CDR1 LNHDA and CDR2 SQIVND (reference sequence). The chain links TRBV19 to TRBJ2-2, with 8 bases aligning to TRBD1. The clonotype was recovered from a man aged 80 or over in a cohort sampled during active COVID-19. The sample was peripheral blood. The CDR3 DNA reads as TGTGCCAGTAGTACGGGACAGGCGAACACCGGGGAGCTGTTTTTT. Translated, it gives CASSTGQANTGELFF.